This passage covers 15 T cell receptor beta chains from one sample sequenced in a study of identical twins. TCRdb re-called the 5' RACE reads with MiXCR, one entry per CDR3 protein. Among fewer than 650,000 distinct CDR3 sequences, nearly 10% were seen once, and the ten largest hold approximately 3.2%. These sequences were also reported in another study, on yellow fever vaccine responses in identical twins.

The sequenced material came from PBMCs. The receptors come from a young woman in good health.

This clonotype was counted many times. V gene TRBV20-1 combines with J gene TRBJ1-1; D is perhaps TRBD1 (6 bases). The CDR3 sequence is 11 residues long. CDR1 DFQATT and CDR2 SNEGSKA come from the germline V gene (reference sequence). Between the trimmed V and J ends, which lost 5 bases and 10 bases, there was a span of 14 bases. Here the CDR3 DNA reads TGCAGTGCTCACCCGGGAGGGGGAGCTTTCTTT. Amino acids: CSAHPGGGAFF.

Details on this clonotype: Mismatch with germline at one junction end may stem from a read error. The genes are TRBV3-1 and TRBJ1-6, with unresolved D. The germline V gene encodes CDR1 LGHDT and CDR2 YNNKEL (reference sequence). The CDR3 contains 15 residues. The CDR3 is CASTQGLAVGSPLHF. CDR3 bases: TGTGCCAGCACCCAAGGTCTTGCTGTAGGATCACCCCTCCACTTT.

The chain uses TRBV6-2 or TRBV6-3 and TRBJ2-7; no definite D call. The V end was cut by 5 bases, the J end by 3 bases, with 8 bases between. The CDR3 totals 12 residues. CDR1 is MNHEY and CDR2 is SVGEGT in the germline V gene. The CDR3 reads CASSASVYEQYF. In DNA, the CDR3 is TGTGCCAGCAGTGCCTCCGTCTACGAGCAGTACTTC.

This clonotype was detected only a few times. The V and J genes are TRBV20-1 and TRBJ1-6; unclear D gene. CDR1 and CDR2 from the germline V gene are DFQATT and SNEGSKA (reference sequence). V was trimmed by 0 bases and J by 8 bases, leaving 14 bases between them. The CDR3 consists of 15 residues. For the CDR3, the DNA is TGCAGTGCTAGAGATCGCATGGCAGCCCATTCACCCCTCCACTTT. This gives the protein CSARDRMAAHSPLHF.

This clonotype was seen more than once but under ten times. The chain links TRBV15 to TRBJ2-3; unclear D gene. This CDR3 has 17 residues. Looked up from germline, CDR1 is LNHNV and CDR2 is YYDKDF (reference sequence). Trimming took off 3 bases at V and 2 bases at J, with 18 bases between the two ends. The CDR3 loop is CATSRLRSGGFTDTQYF. The DNA of the CDR3 is TGTGCCACCAGCAGGCTAAGGTCGGGCGGATTCACAGATACGCAGTATTTT.

The V gene is TRBV18, the J gene TRBJ2-7, with D possibly being TRBD1 (6 bases). The V end was cut by 4 bases, the J end by 5 bases, with 18 bases between. This CDR3 has 15 residues. From germline, CDR1 is KGHSH and CDR2 LQKENI. The DNA of the CDR3 is TGTGCCAGCTCACAAGCCCAGGGGTCTATTAACGAGCAGTACTTC. Translated: CASSQAQGSINEQYF.

This clonotype was recorded a few times. The V gene is TRBV4-3, the J gene TRBJ1-2, with a weak D call TRBD1 (5 bases). Trimming took off 0 bases at V and 4 bases at J, with 12 bases between the two ends. The V gene's germline CDR1 is LGHNA and CDR2 YSLEER. CDR3 size: 15 residues. CDR3 nucleotide sequence: TGCGCCAGCAGCCAAGATACCCAGGGACCCTATGGCTACACCTTC. It yields the protein CASSQDTQGPYGYTF.

This clonotype was counted between two and nine times. The chain joins TRBV11-2 to TRBJ2-1; 11 bases are a match to TRBD1. The germline gives CDR1 SGHAT, CDR2 FQNNGV. The CDR3 runs 16 residues. V was clipped by 2 bases and J by 7 bases; unmatched bases: 7. The CDR3 nucleotides are TGTGCCAGCAGCTTAACCGGGACAGGGGGGGTGAATGAGCAGTTCTTC. Amino acid sequence: CASSLTGTGGVNEQFF.

This clonotype has more than one count but fewer than ten. This chain connects TRBV20-1 to TRBJ2-7, with D perhaps given as TRBD1 or TRBD2 (5 bases each). V lost 1 base to trimming and J lost 0 bases, with 13 bases between them. This CDR3 is 15 amino acids long. Germline V lookup: CDR1 DFQATT, CDR2 SNEGSKA (reference sequence). In nucleotides, the CDR3 is TGCAGTGCTAGAGTCCTCGGGACGGTCTCCTACGAGCAGTACTTC. Protein product: CSARVLGTVSYEQYF.

Notes on this clonotype: Since a much larger clone is just one base distant, this may be a read error. This sequence joins TRBV5-1 and TRBJ2-1, with 7 bases matching TRBD2. The V gene end was trimmed by 0 bases and the J gene end by 7 bases; junction bases not matched to a gene: 7. This CDR3 has 15 residues. Germline V gene data show CDR1 as SGHRS and CDR2 as YFSETQ. The CDR3 sequence is CASSLVGTTQNEQFF. The CDR3 DNA follows: TGCGCCAGCAGCTTGGTCGGGACTACGCAAAATGAGCAGTTCTTC.

This clonotype occurred a few times. J is TRBJ2-3 and V is TRBV10-3; no firm D call. Germline V gene lookup returns CDR1 ENHRY and CDR2 SYGVKD. Trimming took 3 bases from V and 6 from J, leaving 10 bases between them. The CDR3 loop spans 13 amino acids. The CDR3 here is CAISEGSGDTQYF. The CDR3 DNA reads as TGTGCCATCAGTGAAGGGTCTGGCGATACGCAGTATTTT.

The gene calls are TRBV19 and TRBJ2-3; D gene ambiguous. Trimming left V 7 bases short and J 2 bases short, with 13 bases between. Germline V gene lookup returns CDR1 LNHDA and CDR2 SQIVND (reference sequence). The CDR3 is made up of 14 amino acids. This CDR3 is CASTAGVFTDTQYF. The CDR3 DNA follows: TGTGCCAGTACTGCAGGAGTCTTCACAGATACGCAGTATTTT.

Only a few counts were recorded for this clonotype. CDR3 residues: CASSQVPASSQETQYF. The CDR3 DNA reads TGTGCCAGCAGCCAAGTCCCGGCTAGCAGTCAAGAGACCCAGTACTTC. V and J are TRBV3-1 and TRBJ2-5, with a weak D call TRBD2 (5 bases). CDR1 LGHDT and CDR2 YNNKEL come from the germline V gene (reference sequence). This CDR3 is 16 amino acids long. Trimming removed 1 base at V and 2 bases at J, with 14 bases between.

Ten or more counts support this clonotype. Here the CDR3 reads CAIRGTGKNTGELFF. CDR3 coding DNA: TGTGCCATCAGAGGGACAGGGAAAAACACCGGGGAGCTGTTTTTT. The chain combines TRBV10-3 with TRBJ2-2; TRBD1 agrees at 9 bases. The trim removed 6 bases at V and 2 bases at J, leaving 4 bases unmatched. The V gene's germline CDR1 is ENHRY and CDR2 SYGVKD. There are 15 residues in the CDR3.

This clonotype was observed many times. The V call is TRBV5-1, the J call TRBJ2-7; TRBD2 aligns across 9 bases. With V trimmed by 4 bases and J by 5 bases, 7 bases remained unmatched. Germline CDR1 and CDR2: SGHRS and YFSETQ. CDR3 length: 14 residues. CDR3 sequence (DNA): TGCGCCAGCAGCGGGGGGAGGACTAGCGACGAGCAGTACTTC. It is translated as CASSGGRTSDEQYF. Using reference TRBV5-1 and TRBJ2-7 for the parts outside the CDR3, the full variable domain is KAGVTQTPRYLIKTRGQQVTLSCSPISGHRSVSWYQQTPGQGLQFLFEYFSETQRNKGNFPGRFSGRQFSNSRSEMNVSTLELGDSALYLCASSGGRTSDEQYFGPGTRLTVT.